This entry concerns a single TCR beta chain. What it binds is not known. The source of the sample is a study of a mutant IDH1 vaccine in newly diagnosed glioma. Study-wide background: There were roughly 60% males and roughly 38% females among treated patients, whose mean age was about 40 years. Receipt of radiotherapy, temozolomide, or both preceded the study, and most received both.

The time point denotes: week 5, during vaccination. A single vaccine dose contained 300 ug of mutant IDH1 20-mer peptide, and topical imiquimod was used with it. This CDR3 is built from 16 residues. With V trimmed by 3 bases and J by 8 bases, 7 bases remained unmatched. The germline V gene has CDR1 KGHSH and CDR2 LQKENI. Repertoires were generated with immunoSEQ multiplex PCR, while TCRdb's copy carries only in-frame clones and drops some. The table has nearly 35,000 clones, 70% to 85% seen once. The chain is built from TRBV18 and TRBJ2-1; 13 bases line up with TRBD2. The clonotype originates from a man aged 30 to 45 with glioma. The source was PBMCs, collected from a glioma patient whose treatment included an IDH1 peptide vaccine. As DNA, the CDR3 is TGTGCCAGCTCACCGGCCGGGACTAGCGGGACCTATGAGCAGTTCTTC. This gives the protein CASSPAGTSGTYEQFF. Full variable domain (outside the CDR3, taken from reference TRBV18 and TRBJ2-1): NAGVMQNPRHLVRRRGQEARLRCSPMKGHSHVYWYRQLPEEGLKFMVYLQKENIIDESGMPKERFSAEFPKEGPSILRIQQVVRGDSAAYFCASSPAGTSGTYEQFFGPGTRLTVL.